A single sample gave rise to the 24 T cell receptor beta chains below, sequenced in a study of CD8+ T cells in alopecia areata. RNA extraction was followed by reverse transcription into cDNA, which acted as the sequencing template. This table comes from immunoSEQ multiplex PCR, and its TCRdb copy is limited to in-frame clones, with some not included. The sample yields 100,000 to 150,000 clones, less than 80% seen once. Sequences were obtained from CD4+ T cells sorted from blood. The receptors were sampled from a human donor in good health.

This clone was recorded a few times. The chain joins TRBV27 to TRBJ2-3; D might be TRBD1 or TRBD2, each matching 6 bases. This CDR3 spans 14 amino acids. Germline-derived CDR1 and CDR2 are MNHEY and SMNVEV (reference sequence). V was trimmed by 7 bases and J by 4 bases, leaving 15 bases between them. CDR3 protein: CASTRGGQADTQYF. In nucleotides, the CDR3 is TGTGCCAGCACCCGTGGGGGGCAGGCAGATACGCAGTATTTT.

CDR3: CASSEAGRYTEAFF. DNA for the CDR3: TGTGCCAGCAGCGAGGCCGGTAGATACACTGAAGCTTTCTTT. This chain links TRBV5-6 with TRBJ1-1, with unresolved D. This CDR3 comprises 14 residues. The V gene's germline CDR1 is SGHDT and CDR2 YYEEEE. The ends were cut back, 4 bases at V and 3 bases at J, with 13 bases in the middle.

This rearrangement joins TRBV28 to TRBJ2-7, with no clear D. Trimming shortened V by 9 bases and J by 2 bases, and 11 bases separated the two germline ends. This CDR3 has 12 amino acids. Germline loops: CDR1 MDHEN, CDR2 SYDVKM. The CDR3 DNA reads as TGTGCCAGTCAAGGGTCCGCCTACGAGCAGTACTTC. It is translated as CASQGSAYEQYF.

J is TRBJ2-1 and V is TRBV6-5, with TRBD2 matching over 10 bases. This CDR3 region has 13 residues. CDR1 is MNHEY, CDR2 SVGAGI, per germline. The ends lost 6 bases at V and 8 bases at J; junction bases unmatched: 4. The CDR3 reads CASRKRGGDEQFF. The CDR3, as DNA: TGTGCCAGCAGAAAGCGGGGGGGCGATGAGCAGTTCTTC.

This chain connects TRBV29-1 to TRBJ2-5; D remains ambiguous. From germline, CDR1 is SQVTM and CDR2 ANQGSEA. This CDR3 is built from 13 residues. V was clipped by 7 bases and J by 4 bases, with 16 bases between them. Here the CDR3 reads CSASRSPGETQYF. DNA for the CDR3: TGCAGCGCCAGCAGGAGTCCTGGAGAGACCCAGTACTTC.

This clone was recorded a few times. The chain recombines TRBV2 with TRBJ1-2; possibly TRBD1 for D (6 bases). Between the trimmed V and J ends, which lost 7 bases and 5 bases, there was a span of 11 bases. The CDR3 extends over 12 amino acids. Germline loops: CDR1 SNHLY, CDR2 FYNNEI. CDR3 sequence reads: CASTLGGYGYTF. In DNA, the CDR3 is TGTGCCAGCACCCTAGGGGGGTATGGCTACACCTTC.

The chain joins TRBV2 to TRBJ1-2; D ambiguous. The ends were cut back, 6 bases at V and 3 bases at J, with 11 bases in the middle. From germline, CDR1 is SNHLY and CDR2 FYNNEI. The CDR3 length is 13 residues. CDR3 residues: CASSVRVDYGYTF. The CDR3 bases are TGTGCCAGCAGCGTTCGGGTGGACTATGGCTACACCTTC.

The chain combines TRBV5-1 with TRBJ1-4; D gene unclear. V lost 5 bases and J lost 0, with 14 bases in between. Germline V lookup: CDR1 SGHRS, CDR2 YFSETQ. The CDR3 is 16 amino acids. Here the CDR3 reads CASSLIGPTTNEKLFF. DNA for the CDR3: TGCGCCAGCAGTTTGATCGGCCCGACAACTAATGAAAAACTGTTTTTT.

The chain joins TRBV5-1 to TRBJ2-5; 7 bases are shared with TRBD2. Germline CDR1 SGHRS, CDR2 YFSETQ. The J segment lost 3 bases and the V segment lost 0 bases, leaving 8 bases of the junction unmatched. The CDR3 covers 16 residues. This CDR3 reads CASSLGPSGDEETQYF. CDR3 bases: TGCGCCAGCAGCTTGGGACCCAGCGGGGATGAAGAGACCCAGTACTTC.

The chain carries TRBV29-1 and TRBJ2-7, with D hard to call. V was pared by 4 bases and J by 3 bases, with 10 bases between. This CDR3 is built from 12 residues. Germline lookup yields CDR1 SQVTM and CDR2 ANQGSEA. The CDR3: CSVGPHYYEQYF. The CDR3 nucleotides read TGCAGCGTTGGGCCGCACTACTACGAGCAGTACTTC.

The rearrangement joins TRBV25-1 to TRBJ1-5, with 7 bases fitting TRBD1. Germline CDR1 is MGHDK and CDR2 is SYGVNS. The CDR3 covers 15 residues. V dropped 3 bases and J dropped 4; count of bases not matched to a gene: 6. CDR3 sequence (DNA): TGTGCCAGCAGTGACCCGACAGGGAGTAATCAGCCCCAGCATTTT. This gives the protein CASSDPTGSNQPQHF.

This rearrangement joins TRBV7-9 to TRBJ1-2, with a possible D match to TRBD1 (6 bases). CDR3 length equals 15 residues. CDR1 and CDR2 (germline): SEHNR, FQNEAQ (reference sequence). V gave up 4 bases and J gave up 1 base, with 13 bases separating them. This CDR3 is CASSSGTPVNYGYTF. The CDR3, as DNA: TGTGCCAGCAGCTCCGGGACACCCGTTAACTATGGCTACACCTTC.

The rearrangement links TRBV6-1 to TRBJ2-3; TRBD2 matches 9 bases. V gave up 7 bases and J gave up 0 bases; unmatched junction bases: 5. Germline assignment: CDR1 MNHNS and CDR2 SASEGT. The CDR3 is made up of 15 amino acids. In DNA, the CDR3 is TGTGCCAGCACCAGACTAGCGGAGAGCACAGATACGCAGTATTTT. Its translation: CASTRLAESTDTQYF.

The V call is TRBV7-3, the J call TRBJ2-2, with D unresolved. The CDR3 is 14 amino acids. V lost 1 base to trimming and J lost 5 bases, with 8 bases between them. The germline V gene encodes CDR1 SGHTA and CDR2 FQGTGA. This CDR3 is CASSLSQLTGELFF. For the CDR3, the DNA is TGTGCCAGCAGCTTAAGCCAGCTAACCGGGGAGCTGTTTTTT.

V gene TRBV29-1 combines with J gene TRBJ1-2; 7 bases match TRBD1. The length of the CDR3 is 13 residues. With V trimmed by 3 bases and J by 2 bases, 3 bases remained unmatched. The V gene's germline CDR1 is SQVTM and CDR2 ANQGSEA. The CDR3, as DNA: TGCAGCGTTGAGGAGACAGGGAACTATGGCTACACCTTC. Translated: CSVEETGNYGYTF.

This chain links TRBV9 with TRBJ1-5, with 7 nucleotides matching TRBD1. The CDR3 covers 14 residues. Germline loops: CDR1 SGDLS, CDR2 YYNGEE. After removal of 4 bases from V and 3 bases from J, the junction contained 4 bases not matched to a gene. CDR3 DNA sequence: TGTGCCAGCAGCCTGACAGGGACCAATCAGCCCCAGCATTTT. Its translation is CASSLTGTNQPQHF.

This clone was observed once. The gene calls are TRBV30 and TRBJ1-1; 7 bases match TRBD1. The germline V gene has CDR1 GTSNPN and CDR2 SVGIG (reference sequence). V lost 3 bases to trimming and J lost 1 base; unmatched junction nucleotides: 11. The CDR3 sequence is 16 residues long. The chain's CDR3 is CAWRLTAGGRNTEAFF. The DNA for the CDR3 is TGTGCCTGGAGACTGACAGCAGGGGGACGGAACACTGAAGCTTTCTTT.

The chain couples TRBV6-5 to TRBJ2-1, with 8 bases fitting TRBD1. After removal of 4 bases from V and 4 bases from J, the junction contained 6 bases not matched to a gene. CDR1 is MNHEY, CDR2 SVGAGI, per germline. CDR3 length: 15 amino acids. The CDR3 region is CASSSDRGSYNEQFF. The CDR3, as DNA: TGTGCCAGCAGTTCCGACAGGGGCTCTTACAATGAGCAGTTCTTC.

The CDR3 is CAWSVPRSRPTTGGRAQYF. The CDR3 DNA follows: TGTGCCTGGAGTGTCCCCCGCTCCCGTCCCACTACAGGGGGCCGGGCCCAGTACTTC. The chain combines TRBV30 with TRBJ2-5; 9 bases fit TRBD1. Germline-derived CDR1 and CDR2 are GTSNPN and SVGIG (reference sequence). The CDR3 is 19 amino acids. Trimming at V came to 0 bases and at J to 9 bases, leaving 23 bases not matched to a gene.

CDR3 DNA: TGTGCCAGCAGCGTATTGGGGAGCTCCTACGAGCAGTACTTC. Amino acids: CASSVLGSSYEQYF. V usage is TRBV9 and J usage is TRBJ2-7; a weak D match, TRBD2 (5 bases). CDR3 length: 14 residues. The V and J ends lost 1 base and 0 bases respectively, with 8 bases between them. Germline V gives CDR1 SGDLS, CDR2 YYNGEE. Drawing the rest from reference TRBV9 and TRBJ2-7, the complete variable domain is DSGVTQTPKHLITATGQRVTLRCSPRSGDLSVYWYQQSLDQGLQFLIQYYNGEERAKGNILERFSAQQFPDLHSELNLSSLELGDSALYFCASSVLGSSYEQYFGPGTRLTVT.

This clone has more than one count but fewer than ten. This rearrangement joins TRBV7-2 to TRBJ2-3; 7 bases fit TRBD2. V shed 2 bases and J 0 bases; nucleotides not matched to a gene: 5. Per germline, CDR1 SGHTA and CDR2 FQGNSA. The CDR3 loop spans 16 amino acids. The CDR3 DNA sequence: TGTGCCAGCAGCTTACTTACCGGGGGGAGCACAGATACGCAGTATTTT. Protein sequence: CASSLLTGGSTDTQYF.

This rearrangement joins TRBV29-1 to TRBJ2-1; a possible D gene is TRBD1 (5 bases). The CDR3 totals 17 residues. V lost 7 bases and J 8 bases, leaving 30 bases between the germline ends. CDR1 and CDR2 (germline): SQVTM, ANQGSEA. The CDR3 region is CSAGRQLQGALFDEQFF. The CDR3 nucleotides are TGCAGCGCCGGTCGACAGTTACAAGGAGCTTTATTCGATGAGCAGTTCTTC.

On this clone itself: Because the CDR3's place on the DNA is in doubt, the DNA is left out and the CDR3 is given as listed by TCRdb. The chain couples TRBV12-1 to TRBJ1-5; the listed D gene, TRBD1, was not tested against the DNA. TRBV12-1 constitutes a pseudogene. The CDR3 numbers 16 amino acids, ends counted. The CDR3 is CASRTWGQGAGQPQHF.

The chain uses TRBV6-5 and TRBJ1-2, with D unclear. Germline CDR1 MNHEY, CDR2 SVGAGI. There are 14 residues in the CDR3. V gave up 3 bases and J gave up 5 bases, with 13 bases separating them. The CDR3 protein is CASSYPGRIYGYTF. In nucleotides, the CDR3 is TGTGCCAGCAGTTATCCCGGGCGGATTTATGGCTACACCTTC.